This T cell receptor (beta chain) emerged from a study of T cell responses to AZD1222 COVID-19 vaccine (dated by TCRdb to the early 2020s). Describing the broader study: Because spike-specific TCR depth and breadth did not differ between the two schedules, AZD1222 recipients who got a second dose at roughly 4 weeks were pooled with those who got a second dose at roughly 12 weeks. A total of 233 trial participants underwent TCR sequencing, of whom some 200 had received two doses of AZD1222 and 26 had received two doses of the MenACWY control vaccine. Trial participants were enrolled by age into subgroups of 18-55, 56-69 and 70-plus years, and approximately 150, 30 and 60 TCR-sequenced participants, respectively, were included in these subgroups. General findings and caveats noted by the study authors: Nearly half of unique spike-specific TCRs reportedly recognized epitopes outside regions mutated in the B.1.351 and B.1.1.7 variants. The whole spike protein was spanned by vaccine-associated CD4 TCRs, and dominant responses were seen in regions 160-218 and 743-854. Conclusions about previously exposed vaccinees are limited, since just six or seven AZD1222 recipients were seropositive for SARS-CoV-2 at baseline. A significant rise in spike-specific TCR breadth and depth was observed after two AZD1222 doses relative to day 0 and relative to MenACWY recipients. The 56-69-year group was small, and its depth increase did not reach significance, likely because of low power. Participants were mostly white British, with more females than males. The authors suggested clonal diversity may have been underestimated. No day 14 peak-response samples were available, so repertoires were characterized only after the peak T cell response.

What the time point label conveys for this sample: baseline before first vaccination. Vaccinee samples were obtained from the UK trials COV001 and COV002, which included a single-blind randomized controlled phase 2/3 trial of AZD1222 (ChAdOx1 nCoV-19) in healthy adults. For TCRbeta chain sequencing, PBMC samples were collected from trial participants at day 0 and at day 28 after the second dose. CDR1 and CDR2 were assigned from the germline V gene (reference sequence) as GTSNPN and SVGIG. V and J lose 2 bases and 3 bases, and a span of 11 bases separates them. Including cysteine and phenylalanine, the CDR3 has 13 amino acids. Kept here is only the CDR3 DNA, which spans 39 bases and is read in frame from base 1. This clone came up once. Which antigen it targets is not known. Per-base qualities were not stored, and no clone one base away is much larger. The CDR3 regions of human TCRbeta chains were analyzed by immunosequencing. In the paper's pipeline: Repertoire TCRs were checked for matches against a reference library of SARS-CoV-2-specific TCRs that had been generated using the MIRA antigen-specificity platform. Breadth was defined as the fraction of unique TCRs that were SARS-CoV-2-associated, and depth was defined as the fraction of total T cells that were SARS-CoV-2-associated. Each spike-specific TCR was assigned to its reactive spike region and to a CD4 or CD8 class using the MIRA data. Log10-transformed breadth and depth values were compared by one-way ANOVA with Sidak's multiple comparisons tests. TCRdb limited this immuneACCESS table to in-frame rearrangements with V and J called. A share of clones is missing; checked studies link under half to unresolved V genes, and the rest is unexplained. V, J and clone size were drawn from that table, and D and trimming were deduced from the DNA. This sample gives roughly 96,000 clones in total; 85% to 90% of them show up just once. The top ten clonotypes cover about 25% of the sample.

The TCR originated in an adult in good health. The V gene is TRBV30 and the J gene is TRBJ2-7; the best D guess is TRBD1, with 5 bases matching. The material sequenced was peripheral blood, taken on day 0 of AZD1222 vaccination. CDR3 loop: CAWSPPGIYEQYF. The DNA sequence reads TGTGCCTGGAGTCCTCCAGGGATCTACGAGCAGTACTTC.